This T cell receptor beta chain originates from a study of T cells after yellow fever vaccination. Background on the study: SMART-Seq v4 Ultra Low Input prepared the low-cell-number fractions.

This clonotype came up many times. They built TCR cDNA with 5'RACE template switching, a step that put in a universal primer site and UMIs. TCRdb independently ran MiXCR on the 5' RACE reads; one entry per CDR3 protein. This sample carries 42,000 or so distinct CDR3 sequences, 6.8% of them seen once, and the ten largest clones take approximately 15%. V trimming: 3 bases; J trimming: 1 base; junction bases outside the gene matches: 3. This CDR3 spans 15 amino acids. Germline V gene sequence: CDR1 SGHAT, CDR2 FQNNGV. Study outcomes and limitations: Subsequent booster samples again held most clones from primary vaccination (approximately 95% CD4, 85% to 90% CD8).

The specimen comprised CD8+ T cells not binding an NS4B(214-222) dextramer, sorted from PBMCs, sampled 45 days after the yellow fever booster vaccination. This clonotype was sampled from a man between 25 and 39 years old who received the YFV17D yellow fever vaccine. The V call is TRBV11-2, the J call TRBJ2-7, with TRBD2 matching 10 bases. The CDR3 spells CASSFSGRSSYEQYF. CDR3 bases: TGTGCCAGCAGCTTTAGCGGGAGGTCGTCCTACGAGCAGTACTTC.